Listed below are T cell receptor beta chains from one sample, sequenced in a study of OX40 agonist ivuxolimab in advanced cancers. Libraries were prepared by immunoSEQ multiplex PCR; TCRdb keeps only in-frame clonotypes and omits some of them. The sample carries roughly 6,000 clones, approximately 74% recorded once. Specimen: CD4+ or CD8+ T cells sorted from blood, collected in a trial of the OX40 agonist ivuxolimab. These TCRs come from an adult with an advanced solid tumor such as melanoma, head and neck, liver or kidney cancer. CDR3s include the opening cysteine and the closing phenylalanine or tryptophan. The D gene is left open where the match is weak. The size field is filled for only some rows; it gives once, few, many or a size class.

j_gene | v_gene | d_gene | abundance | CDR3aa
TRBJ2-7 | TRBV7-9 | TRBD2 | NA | CASSSPETSGIYEQYF
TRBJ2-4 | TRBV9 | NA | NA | CASSVGGKNIQYF
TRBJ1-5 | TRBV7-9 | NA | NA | CASSPTGPYQPQHF
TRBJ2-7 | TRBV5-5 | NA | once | CASSTPGEQYF
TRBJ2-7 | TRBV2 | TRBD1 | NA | CASSLFTGGLYEQYF
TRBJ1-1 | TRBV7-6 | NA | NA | CASSGQPEAFF
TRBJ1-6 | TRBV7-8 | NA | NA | CASSLNQATAPLHF
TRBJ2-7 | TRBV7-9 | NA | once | CASSLDQGLSSEQYF
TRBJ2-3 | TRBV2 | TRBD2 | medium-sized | CASSVLAGASSTDTQYF
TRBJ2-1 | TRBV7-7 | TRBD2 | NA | CASSLAGNNEQFF
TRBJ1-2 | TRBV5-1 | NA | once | CASSLLGGGESFGYTF
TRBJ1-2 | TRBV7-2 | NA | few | CASNLASDSYGYTF
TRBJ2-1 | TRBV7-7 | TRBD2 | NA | CASSLGAGGNNEQFF
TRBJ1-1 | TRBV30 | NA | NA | CAWSPGLLNTEAFF
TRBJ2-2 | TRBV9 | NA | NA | CASSPGPPLGYGELFF
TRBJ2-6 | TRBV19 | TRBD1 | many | CASSPTGGLISGANVLTF
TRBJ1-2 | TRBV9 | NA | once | CASSVARSGDNYGYTF
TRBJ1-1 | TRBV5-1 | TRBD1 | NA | CASSPGTGEWNTEAFF
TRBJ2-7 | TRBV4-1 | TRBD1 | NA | CASSRDSSYEQYF
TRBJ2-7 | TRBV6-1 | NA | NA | CASSEKGRRASEEYF
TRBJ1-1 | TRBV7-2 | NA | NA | CASSPGSTEAFF
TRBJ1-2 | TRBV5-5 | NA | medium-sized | CASSHEGLKYNYGYTF
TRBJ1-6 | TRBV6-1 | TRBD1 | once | CASSEWDRNNSPLHF
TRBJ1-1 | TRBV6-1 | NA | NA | CASSQFEANTEAFF
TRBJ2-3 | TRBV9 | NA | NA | CASSLYTDTQYF
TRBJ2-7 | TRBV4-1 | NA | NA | CASSPGPSYEQYF
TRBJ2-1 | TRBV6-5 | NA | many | CASTDRSYNEQFF
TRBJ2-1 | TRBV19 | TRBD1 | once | CASSRDRNNEQFF
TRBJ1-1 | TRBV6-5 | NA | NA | CASSYLRGQNTEAFF
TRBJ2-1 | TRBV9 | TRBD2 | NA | CASSSPRSGREGNEQFF
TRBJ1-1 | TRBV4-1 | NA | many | CASSQGPGRATEAFF
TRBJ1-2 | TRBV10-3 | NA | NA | CAISDAEPGSGYTF
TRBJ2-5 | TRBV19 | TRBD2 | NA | CASSKTSGGAQETQYF
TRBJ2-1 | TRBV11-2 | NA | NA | CASSSHPGSEQFF
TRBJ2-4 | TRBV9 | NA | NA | CASSVEGDIQYF
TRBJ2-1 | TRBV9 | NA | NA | CASSRGDPYNEQFF
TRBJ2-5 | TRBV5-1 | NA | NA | CASSLEGRDWAQETQYF
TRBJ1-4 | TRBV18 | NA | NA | CASSRTVLNEKLFF
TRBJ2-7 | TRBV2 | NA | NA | CASSEQPQARGEQYF
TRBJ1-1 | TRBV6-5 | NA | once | CASSYFRDNTEAFF
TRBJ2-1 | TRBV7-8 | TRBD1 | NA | CASSFGTGEFF
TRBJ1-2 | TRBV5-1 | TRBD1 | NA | CASSFGVRGDYGYTF
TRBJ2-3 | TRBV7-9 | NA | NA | CASSAGLFPDTQYF
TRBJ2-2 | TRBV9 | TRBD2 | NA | CASSTRGGPNTGELFF
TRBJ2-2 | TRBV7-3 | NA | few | CASSYTGSGELFF
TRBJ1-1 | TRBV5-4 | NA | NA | CASSSSGVVNTEAFF
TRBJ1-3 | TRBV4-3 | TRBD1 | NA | CASSHGTGGSSGNTIYF
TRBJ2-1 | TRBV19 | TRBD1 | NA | CASSKTGGGYEQFF
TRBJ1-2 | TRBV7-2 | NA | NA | CASSRTVTYGYTF
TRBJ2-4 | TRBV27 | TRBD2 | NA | CASSSSGGKDIQYF